The next 22 T cell receptor beta chains were all read from a single sample in a study of blood T cell repertoires in COVID-19 (dated by TCRdb to between 2020 and 2021). Receptors were amplified or captured by the immunoSEQ multiplex PCR assay. In its TCRdb copy, this immuneACCESS table keeps in-frame sequences only and misses some clones. Where compared with another copy, unresolved V genes explain less than half of these, and the others have no known cause. The sample table contains around 130,000 clones; only one count was recorded for roughly 89% of them. Together, the top ten hold about 2% of the sample. Source material: peripheral blood. The source is a woman between 50 and 59 years old with acute or convalescent COVID-19.

This chain connects TRBV6-5 to TRBJ1-2; 10 bases map to TRBD1. This CDR3 is 14 amino acids long. V shed 6 bases, J shed 7 bases, and the junction held 8 bases outside the gene matches. CDR1 and CDR2 (germline): MNHEY, SVGAGI. This CDR3 reads CASSLDRGGFGYTF. For the CDR3, the DNA is TGTGCCAGCAGCCTGGACAGGGGGGGATTTGGCTACACCTTC.

V and J are TRBV11-2 and TRBJ2-1, with D hard to call. V lost 0 bases, J lost 0 bases, and 12 bases lay in between. The CDR3 length is 17 residues. CDR1 is SGHAT, CDR2 FQNNGV, per germline. CDR3 sequence reads: CASSLDGSVSSYNEQFF. DNA of the CDR3: TGTGCCAGCAGCTTAGATGGTAGTGTAAGCTCCTACAATGAGCAGTTCTTC.

The chain uses TRBV7-2 and TRBJ2-7; 15 bases map to TRBD2. CDR1 and CDR2 (germline): SGHTA, FQGNSA. The V and J ends lost 4 bases and 1 base, in that order; junction bases with no gene match: 8. The CDR3 contains 18 residues. The CDR3 DNA follows: TGTGCCAGCAGCTACCCGGGACTAGCGGGGGGTCGTTCCTACGAGCAGTACTTC. It specifies CASSYPGLAGGRSYEQYF.

A single count supports this clone. The chain joins TRBV5-1 to TRBJ1-2, with 11 bases aligning to TRBD1. V was pared by 4 bases and J by 8 bases, with 10 bases of the junction left unmatched. The germline V gene has CDR1 SGHRS and CDR2 YFSETQ. The CDR3 is 15 amino acids. CDR3 sequence: CASSVRTGGKEGYTF. DNA of the CDR3: TGCGCCAGCAGCGTTAGGACAGGGGGCAAGGAAGGCTACACCTTC.

The chain uses TRBV7-9 and TRBJ1-2, with TRBD1 matching 10 bases. The CDR3 contains 13 residues. V trimming: 4 bases; J trimming: 7 bases; junction bases outside the gene matches: 3. CDR1 and CDR2 (germline): SEHNR, FQNEAQ (reference sequence). The CDR3: CASSSGQGGGYTF. CDR3 DNA: TGTGCCAGCAGCTCTGGACAGGGGGGTGGCTACACCTTC. Based on the CDR3 plus reference TRBV7-9 and TRBJ1-2, the full variable domain is DTGVSQNPRHKITKRGQNVTFRCDPISEHNRLYWYRQTLGQGPEFLTYFQNEAQLEKSRLLSDRFSAERPKGSFSTLEIQRTEQGDSAMYLCASSSGQGGGYTFGSGTRLTVV.

This clone was seen a few times. The chain has TRBV7-2 and TRBJ2-3; 7 nucleotides match TRBD2. V was pared by 1 base and J by 1 base, with 5 bases of the junction left unmatched. This CDR3 contains 16 residues. Germline loops: CDR1 SGHTA, CDR2 FQGNSA. The CDR3: CASSLGGGQGTDTQYF. CDR3 nucleotides: TGTGCCAGCAGCTTAGGGGGAGGGCAAGGCACAGATACGCAGTATTTT.

The rearrangement uses TRBV24-1 and TRBJ1-4, with a tentative D call TRBD1 (5 bases). Trimming took off 5 bases at V and 8 bases at J, with 17 bases between the two ends. Germline values: CDR1 KGHDR, CDR2 SFDVKD. The CDR3 runs to 15 residues. The CDR3 DNA reads as TGTGCCACCAGTGGGGACCGGGGGTTTCGGGAAAAACTGTTTTTT. Protein product: CATSGDRGFREKLFF.

The chain carries TRBV7-9 and TRBJ2-5; D call uncertain. The CDR3 sequence is 13 residues long. CDR1 SEHNR and CDR2 FQNEAQ come from the germline V gene (reference sequence). V was cut by 1 base and J by 5 bases, with 8 bases left in between. CDR3 residues: CASSLDGLETQYF. CDR3 DNA: TGTGCCAGCAGCTTAGATGGGCTGGAGACCCAGTACTTC. Full variable domain (outside the CDR3, taken from reference TRBV7-9 and TRBJ2-5): DTGVSQNPRHKITKRGQNVTFRCDPISEHNRLYWYRQTLGQGPEFLTYFQNEAQLEKSRLLSDRFSAERPKGSFSTLEIQRTEQGDSAMYLCASSLDGLETQYFGPGTRLLVL.

The genes are TRBV28 and TRBJ2-6; D not resolved. The CDR3 length is 14 residues. Between the trimmed V and J ends, which lost 6 bases and 1 base, there was a span of 7 bases. Germline V CDR1 and CDR2: MDHEN, SYDVKM. The CDR3 spells CASRPRSGANVLTF. CDR3 nucleotide sequence: TGTGCCAGCAGGCCGCGTTCTGGGGCCAACGTCCTGACTTTC.

The chain uses TRBV19 and TRBJ1-1; TRBD1 matches at 8 bases. The CDR3 totals 13 residues. Per the germline V gene, CDR1 is LNHDA and CDR2 is SQIVND (reference sequence). The junction had 4 bases not matched to a gene; V was cut back by 6 bases and J by 4 bases. CDR3 in amino acids: CASSRGQVTEAFF. Written as DNA, the CDR3 is TGTGCCAGTAGCAGGGGGCAGGTCACTGAAGCTTTCTTT.

The chain recombines TRBV7-8 with TRBJ2-2, with 7 bases fitting TRBD1. Germline V lookup: CDR1 SGHVS, CDR2 FQNEAQ. J was trimmed by 3 bases and V by 4 bases; bases with no gene match: 8. This CDR3 spans 16 amino acids. The CDR3 sequence is CASSSYRQGYTGELFF. In DNA, the CDR3 is TGTGCCAGCAGCTCGTACCGACAGGGATACACCGGGGAGCTGTTTTTT.

The rearrangement joins TRBV12-5 to TRBJ1-6; tentatively, D is TRBD1 (6 bases). Germline lookup yields CDR1 LGHNT and CDR2 FRNRAP. The length of the CDR3 is 12 residues. With 6 bases removed from V and 9 bases from J, the gap between germline ends came to 9 bases. The CDR3 loop is CASGPGVSPLHF. CDR3 nucleotides: TGTGCTAGTGGCCCAGGGGTTTCACCCCTCCACTTT.

The V call is TRBV19, the J call TRBJ2-3; D unclear. The CDR3 is 14 amino acids. Germline CDR1 and CDR2: LNHDA and SQIVND (reference sequence). With 6 bases removed from V and 2 bases from J, the gap between germline ends came to 12 bases. The CDR3 spells CASSRMVATDTQYF. The DNA for the CDR3 is TGTGCCAGTAGCCGTATGGTAGCCACAGATACGCAGTATTTT.

This clone was found once. The J gene is TRBJ2-5, the V gene TRBV3-1 (or the pseudogene TRBV3-2); 8 bases are a match to TRBD2. Germline V gene lookup returns CDR1 LGHDT and CDR2 YNNKEL (reference sequence). The V gene end was trimmed by 0 bases and the J gene end by 2 bases; junction bases not matched to a gene: 14. The CDR3 has 19 residues. This CDR3 reads CASSQDRRGRKKSQETQYF. The CDR3 bases are TGTGCCAGCAGCCAAGATCGTCGCGGGAGGAAGAAGTCACAAGAGACCCAGTACTTC.

The rearrangement links TRBV13 to TRBJ2-3; D might be TRBD2 (6 bases). Between the trimmed V and J ends, which lost 5 bases and 0 bases, there was a span of 12 bases. CDR1 and CDR2 from the germline V gene are PRHDT and FYEKMQ (reference sequence). This CDR3 is 15 amino acids long. The CDR3 coding sequence is TGTGCCAGCAGCGTAGCTAGCGCTAGCACAGATACGCAGTATTTT. Translating it yields CASSVASASTDTQYF. The full variable domain, rest sourced from reference TRBV13 and TRBJ2-3, is AAGVIQSPRHLIKEKRETATLKCYPIPRHDTVYWYQQGPGQDPQFLISFYEKMQSDKGSIPDRFSAQQFSDYHSELNMSSLELGDSALYFCASSVASASTDTQYFGPGTRLTVL.

CDR3 in DNA: TGTGCCAGCAGTTTGGGGGCCTTCAATGAGCAGTTCTTC. Its protein product is CASSLGAFNEQFF. The V gene is TRBV28, the J gene TRBJ2-1, with a possible D match to TRBD1 (6 bases). V dropped 3 bases and J dropped 6 bases, with 9 bases sitting between them. The CDR3 consists of 13 residues. CDR1 MDHEN and CDR2 SYDVKM come from the germline V gene. The full variable domain, completed using reference TRBV28 and TRBJ2-1, is DVKVTQSSRYLVKRTGEKVFLECVQDMDHENMFWYRQDPGLGLRLIYFSYDVKMKEKGDIPEGYSVSREKKERFSLILESASTNQTSMYLCASSLGAFNEQFFGPGTRLTVL.

The rearrangement uses TRBV11-2 and TRBJ1-1; maybe TRBD1 (6 bases). Trimming cost V 2 bases and J 0 bases, with 13 bases left between them. Germline lookup yields CDR1 SGHAT and CDR2 FQNNGV. The CDR3 is made up of 16 amino acids. The CDR3 spells CASSLSRQVMNTEAFF. The CDR3 DNA reads as TGTGCCAGCAGCTTAAGTCGACAGGTCATGAACACTGAAGCTTTCTTT.

The V call is TRBV5-1, the J call TRBJ2-3, with TRBD2 matching 15 bases. The CDR3 has 16 amino acids. The J segment lost 4 bases and the V segment lost 8 bases, leaving 8 bases of the junction unmatched. Germline CDR1 reads SGHRS; CDR2 reads YFSETQ. The CDR3 region is CASRRTSGRGADTQYF. For the CDR3, the DNA is TGCGCCAGTCGTCGGACTAGCGGGAGGGGAGCAGATACGCAGTATTTT.

This rearrangement joins TRBV18 to TRBJ1-5; 9 bases line up with TRBD1. The CDR3 covers 15 residues. CDR1 and CDR2 (germline): KGHSH, LQKENI. Losses at the gene ends were 3 bases for V and 6 bases for J; bases not matched to a gene: 6. CDR3 bases: TGTGCCAGCTCACCCGGGGACAGGGCCGGTCAGCCCCAGCATTTT. The encoded protein is CASSPGDRAGQPQHF.

V is TRBV6-5 and J is TRBJ2-1; 14 nucleotides agree with TRBD2. Losses at the gene ends were 6 bases for V and 5 bases for J; bases not matched to a gene: 3. Germline CDR1 reads MNHEY; CDR2 reads SVGAGI. The CDR3 consists of 15 residues. The CDR3 region is CASSRLAGGNNEQFF. The CDR3 DNA reads TGTGCCAGCAGCAGACTAGCGGGGGGGAACAATGAGCAGTTCTTC.

The chain uses TRBV4-1 and TRBJ1-1, with 8 bases lining up with TRBD1. This CDR3 spans 14 amino acids. V was pared by 4 bases and J by 5 bases, with 6 bases of the junction left unmatched. Looked up from germline, CDR1 is MGHRA and CDR2 is YSYEKL. The CDR3 protein is CASSPQGASTEAFF. The CDR3 DNA sequence: TGCGCCAGCAGCCCTCAGGGGGCGAGTACTGAAGCTTTCTTT.

The chain employs TRBV6-1 and TRBJ1-3; 8 bases line up with TRBD1. The J segment lost 4 bases and the V segment lost 1 base, leaving 3 bases of the junction unmatched. This CDR3 region has 15 residues. Germline V gene data show CDR1 as MNHNS and CDR2 as SASEGT. CDR3 nucleotide sequence: TGTGCCAGCAGTGAAGACTGGACAGGGGGAAACACCATATATTTT. Encoded protein: CASSEDWTGGNTIYF.